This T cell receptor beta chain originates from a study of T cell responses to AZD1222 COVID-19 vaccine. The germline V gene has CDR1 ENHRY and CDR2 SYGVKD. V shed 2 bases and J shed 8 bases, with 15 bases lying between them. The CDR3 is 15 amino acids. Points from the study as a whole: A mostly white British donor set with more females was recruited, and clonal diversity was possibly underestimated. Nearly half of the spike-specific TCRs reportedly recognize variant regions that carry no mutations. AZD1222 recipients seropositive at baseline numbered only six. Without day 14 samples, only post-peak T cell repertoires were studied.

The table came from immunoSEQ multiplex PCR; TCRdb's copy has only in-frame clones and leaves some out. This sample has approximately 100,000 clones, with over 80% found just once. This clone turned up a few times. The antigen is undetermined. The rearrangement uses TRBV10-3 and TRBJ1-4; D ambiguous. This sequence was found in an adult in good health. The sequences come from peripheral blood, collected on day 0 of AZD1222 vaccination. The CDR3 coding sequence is TGTGCCATCAGTGAGCCAAAGGGTCAGGAAGAAAAACTGTTTTTT. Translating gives CAISEPKGQEEKLFF.